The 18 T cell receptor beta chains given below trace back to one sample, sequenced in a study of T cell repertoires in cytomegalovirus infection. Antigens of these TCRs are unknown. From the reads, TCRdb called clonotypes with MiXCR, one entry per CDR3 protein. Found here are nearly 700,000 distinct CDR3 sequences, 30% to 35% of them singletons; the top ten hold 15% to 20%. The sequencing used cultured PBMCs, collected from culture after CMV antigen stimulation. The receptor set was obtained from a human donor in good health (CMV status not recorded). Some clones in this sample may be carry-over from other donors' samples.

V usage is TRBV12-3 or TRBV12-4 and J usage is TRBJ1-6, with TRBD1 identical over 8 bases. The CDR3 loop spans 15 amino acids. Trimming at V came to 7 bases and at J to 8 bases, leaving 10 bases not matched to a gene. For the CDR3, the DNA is TGTGCCAGCAAAACTCAGGGGGCGGCTCATTCACCCCTCCACTTT. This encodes CASKTQGAAHSPLHF.

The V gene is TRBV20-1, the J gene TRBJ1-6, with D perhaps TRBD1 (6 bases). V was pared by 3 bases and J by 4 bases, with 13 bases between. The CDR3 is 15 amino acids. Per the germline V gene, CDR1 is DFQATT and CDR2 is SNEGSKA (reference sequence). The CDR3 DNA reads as TGCAGTGCTAGGGGGACGGACAGATATAATTCACCCCTCCACTTT. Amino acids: CSARGTDRYNSPLHF.

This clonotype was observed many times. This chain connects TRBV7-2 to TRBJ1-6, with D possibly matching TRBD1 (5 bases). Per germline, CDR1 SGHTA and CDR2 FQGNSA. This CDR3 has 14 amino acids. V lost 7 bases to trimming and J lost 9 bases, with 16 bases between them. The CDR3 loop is CASTNQRGTSPLHF. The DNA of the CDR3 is TGTGCCAGCACCAATCAAAGGGGCACTTCACCCCTCCACTTT.

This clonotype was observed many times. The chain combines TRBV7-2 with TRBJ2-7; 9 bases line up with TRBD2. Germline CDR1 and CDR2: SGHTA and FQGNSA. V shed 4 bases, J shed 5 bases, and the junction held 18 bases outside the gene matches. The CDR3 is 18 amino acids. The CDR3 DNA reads TGTGCCAGCAGCTCCCGCGAGCGGGTGCGGGGGGGCCGCCACGAGCAGTACTTC. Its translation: CASSSRERVRGGRHEQYF.

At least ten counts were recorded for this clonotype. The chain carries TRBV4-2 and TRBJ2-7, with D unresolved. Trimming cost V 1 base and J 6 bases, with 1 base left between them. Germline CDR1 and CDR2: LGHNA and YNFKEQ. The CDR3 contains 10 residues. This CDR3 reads CASSQGEQYF. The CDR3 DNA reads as TGTGCCAGCAGCCAAGGCGAGCAGTACTTC.

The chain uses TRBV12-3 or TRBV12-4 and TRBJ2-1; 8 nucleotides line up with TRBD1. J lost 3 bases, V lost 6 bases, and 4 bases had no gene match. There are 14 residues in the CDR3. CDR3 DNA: TGTGCCAGCAGCCGACAGGGGATCTACAATGAGCAGTTCTTC. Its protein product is CASSRQGIYNEQFF.

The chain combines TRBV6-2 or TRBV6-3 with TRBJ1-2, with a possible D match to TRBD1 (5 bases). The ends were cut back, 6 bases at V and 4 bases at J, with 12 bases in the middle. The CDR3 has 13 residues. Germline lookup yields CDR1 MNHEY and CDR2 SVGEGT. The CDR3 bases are TGTGCCAGCAGGACGGGACGCCTCTATGGCTACACCTTC. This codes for CASRTGRLYGYTF.

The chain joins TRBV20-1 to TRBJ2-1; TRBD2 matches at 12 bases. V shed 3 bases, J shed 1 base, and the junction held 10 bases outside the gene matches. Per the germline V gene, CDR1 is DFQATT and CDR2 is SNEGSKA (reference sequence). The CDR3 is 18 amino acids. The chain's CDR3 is CSASPPSGGAISYNEQFF. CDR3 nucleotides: TGCAGTGCTAGTCCCCCTAGCGGGGGGGCCATATCCTACAATGAGCAGTTCTTC.

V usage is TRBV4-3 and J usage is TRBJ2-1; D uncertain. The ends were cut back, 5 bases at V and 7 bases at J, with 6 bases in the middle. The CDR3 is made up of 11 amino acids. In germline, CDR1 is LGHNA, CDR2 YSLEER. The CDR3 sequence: CASSDRNEQFF. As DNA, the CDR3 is TGCGCCAGCAGCGATAGGAATGAGCAGTTCTTC.

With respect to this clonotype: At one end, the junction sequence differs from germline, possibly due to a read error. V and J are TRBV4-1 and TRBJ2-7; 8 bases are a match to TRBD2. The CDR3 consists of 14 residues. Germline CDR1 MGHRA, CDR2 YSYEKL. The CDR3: CASSAGTRTYEQYF. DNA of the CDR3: TGTGCCAGCAGCGCCGGGACTAGGACGTACGAGCAGTACTTC.

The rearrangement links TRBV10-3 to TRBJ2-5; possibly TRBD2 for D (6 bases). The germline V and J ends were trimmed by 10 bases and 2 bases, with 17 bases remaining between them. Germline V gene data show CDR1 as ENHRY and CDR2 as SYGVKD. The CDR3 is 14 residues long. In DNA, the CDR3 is TGTGCCACGTCCGAGGCGGGGAGGCAAGAGACCCAGTACTTC. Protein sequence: CATSEAGRQETQYF.

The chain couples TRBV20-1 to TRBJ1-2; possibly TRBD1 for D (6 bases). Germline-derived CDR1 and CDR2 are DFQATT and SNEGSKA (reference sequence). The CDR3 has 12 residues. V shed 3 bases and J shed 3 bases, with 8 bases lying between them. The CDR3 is CSARRTDYGYTF. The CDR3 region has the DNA TGCAGTGCTAGGCGGACAGACTATGGCTACACCTTC.

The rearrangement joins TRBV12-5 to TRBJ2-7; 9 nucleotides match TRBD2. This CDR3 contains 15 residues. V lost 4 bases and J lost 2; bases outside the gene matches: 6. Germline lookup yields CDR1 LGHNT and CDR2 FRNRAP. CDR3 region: CASGSFSSGAYEQYF. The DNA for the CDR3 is TGTGCTAGTGGTTCCTTTTCTAGCGGGGCCTACGAGCAGTACTTC.

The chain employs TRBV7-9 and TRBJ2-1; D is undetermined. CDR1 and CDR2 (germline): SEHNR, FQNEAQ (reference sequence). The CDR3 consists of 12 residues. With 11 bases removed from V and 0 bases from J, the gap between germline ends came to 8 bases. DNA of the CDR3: TGTGCCGGTCAGCCCTCCTACAATGAGCAGTTCTTC. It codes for CAGQPSYNEQFF. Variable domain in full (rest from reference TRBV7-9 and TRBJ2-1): DTGVSQNPRHKITKRGQNVTFRCDPISEHNRLYWYRQTLGQGPEFLTYFQNEAQLEKSRLLSDRFSAERPKGSFSTLEIQRTEQGDSAMYLCAGQPSYNEQFFGPGTRLTVL.

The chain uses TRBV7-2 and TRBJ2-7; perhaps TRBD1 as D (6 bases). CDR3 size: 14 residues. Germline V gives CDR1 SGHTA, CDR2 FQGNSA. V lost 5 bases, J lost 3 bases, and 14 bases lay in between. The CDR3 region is CASSDPGQSYEQYF. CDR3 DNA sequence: TGTGCCAGCAGCGACCCGGGACAAAGCTACGAGCAGTACTTC. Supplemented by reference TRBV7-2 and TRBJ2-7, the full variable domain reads GAGVSQSPSNKVTEKGKDVELRCDPISGHTALYWYRQSLGQGLEFLIYFQGNSAPDKSGLPSDRFSAERTGGSVSTLTIQRTQQEDSAVYLCASSDPGQSYEQYFGPGTRLTVT.

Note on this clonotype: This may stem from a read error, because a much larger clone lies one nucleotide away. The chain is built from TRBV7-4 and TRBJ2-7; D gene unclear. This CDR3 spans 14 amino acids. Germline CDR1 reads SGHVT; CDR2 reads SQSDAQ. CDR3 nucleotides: TGTGCCAGCAGCTTAGACCGCAGTAAAAACGATCAGTACTTC. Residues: CASSLDRSKNDQYF.

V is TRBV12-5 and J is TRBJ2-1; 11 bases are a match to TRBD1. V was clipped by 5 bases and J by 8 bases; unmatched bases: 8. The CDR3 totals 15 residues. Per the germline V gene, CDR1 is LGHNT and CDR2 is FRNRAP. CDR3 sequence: CASGPGTGGRDEQFF. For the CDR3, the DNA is TGTGCTAGTGGTCCCGGGACAGGGGGTCGGGATGAGCAGTTCTTC.

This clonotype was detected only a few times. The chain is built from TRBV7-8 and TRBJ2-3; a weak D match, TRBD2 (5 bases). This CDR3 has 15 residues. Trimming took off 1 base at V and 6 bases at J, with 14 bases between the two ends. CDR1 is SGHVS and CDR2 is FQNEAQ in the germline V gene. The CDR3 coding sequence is TGTGCCAGCAGCTTAGGGGCTAGCTACGGGGATACGCAGTATTTT. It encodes CASSLGASYGDTQYF.